One sample yielded the 7 T cell receptor beta chains listed below, sequenced in a study of blood T cell repertoires in COVID-19. Here immunoSEQ multiplex PCR was the method, and the copy in TCRdb shows in-frame clones only, minus some. The table has about 110,000 clones, 60% to 85% seen once. Sequenced material: peripheral blood. The receptor set was obtained from a man in his sixties or seventies with acute or convalescent COVID-19.

The chain employs TRBV5-5 and TRBJ2-7, with TRBD2 matching 10 bases. The CDR3 is 16 residues long. Looked up from germline, CDR1 is SGHKS and CDR2 is YYEKEE (reference sequence). Unmatched junction bases numbered 5, after V lost 0 bases and J lost 2 bases. For the CDR3, the DNA is TGTGCCAGCAGCTTGGAAGCAGCGGGGGGGGCCTACGAGCAGTACTTC. Translation: CASSLEAAGGAYEQYF.

This clone is a singleton in its sample. The chain is built from TRBV6-1 and TRBJ2-3, with D maybe TRBD1 (6 bases). This CDR3 spans 16 amino acids. V was cut by 1 base and J by 5 bases, with 16 bases left in between. Germline assignment: CDR1 MNHNS and CDR2 SASEGT. The CDR3 DNA reads as TGTGCCAGCAGTGAAGGGGGCAGGGGCTGGGAAGATACGCAGTATTTT. Translation gives CASSEGGRGWEDTQYF.

The rearrangement links TRBV3-1 (or the pseudogene TRBV3-2) to TRBJ2-5, with 8 positions matching TRBD2. CDR3 length: 15 amino acids. Unmatched junction bases numbered 6, after V lost 1 base and J lost 5 bases. Germline values: CDR1 LGHDT, CDR2 YNNKEL (reference sequence). The CDR3: CASSQAGGLGETQYF. The CDR3 DNA sequence: TGTGCCAGCAGCCAAGCGGGGGGGCTTGGGGAGACCCAGTACTTC.

This rearrangement joins TRBV6-5 to TRBJ2-6, with D possibly being TRBD1 (5 bases). Trimming shortened V by 4 bases and J by 3 bases, and 10 bases separated the two germline ends. This CDR3 region has 15 residues. The germline gives CDR1 MNHEY, CDR2 SVGAGI. The CDR3 protein is CASSSGFSGANVLTF. The CDR3 DNA reads as TGTGCCAGCAGTTCAGGGTTCAGTGGGGCCAACGTCCTGACTTTC.

The rearrangement uses TRBV18 and TRBJ1-4; 7 positions match TRBD1. V lost 2 bases and J lost 2; bases outside the gene matches: 8. This CDR3 has 17 residues. Germline CDR1 reads KGHSH; CDR2 reads LQKENI. The CDR3 spells CASSPSPPTGTNEKLFF. CDR3 DNA: TGTGCCAGCTCACCATCCCCGCCGACAGGGACTAATGAAAAACTGTTTTTT. The variable domain in full, with the rest retrieved from reference TRBV18 and TRBJ1-4, is NAGVMQNPRHLVRRRGQEARLRCSPMKGHSHVYWYRQLPEEGLKFMVYLQKENIIDESGMPKERFSAEFPKEGPSILRIQQVVRGDSAAYFCASSPSPPTGTNEKLFFGSGTQLSVL.

The chain recombines TRBV19 with TRBJ1-1; 8 nucleotides align to TRBD1. This CDR3 has 15 amino acids. Per the germline V gene, CDR1 is LNHDA and CDR2 is SQIVND (reference sequence). V lost 4 bases, J lost 5 bases, and 9 bases stayed unmatched. The CDR3 loop reads CASSSRQGRGTEAFF. In DNA, the CDR3 is TGTGCCAGTAGTAGTAGACAGGGGAGAGGAACTGAAGCTTTCTTT.

In nucleotides, the CDR3 is TGTGCCAGCAGCCAAGATCGAGGCAGGGCTGATTCACCCCTCCACTTT. As protein: CASSQDRGRADSPLHF. The chain has TRBV4-2 and TRBJ1-6; D perhaps matches TRBD1 (5 bases). The CDR3 is 16 residues long. V was clipped by 0 bases and J by 8 bases, with 14 bases between them. Germline V gene data show CDR1 as LGHNA and CDR2 as YNFKEQ.